A selection of T cell receptor beta chains follows, all from one sample in a study of early T cells in non-severe SARS-CoV-2 infection. A single record per CDR3 protein comes from TCRdb applying MiXCR to the 5' RACE reads. In the table there are 87,000 or so distinct CDR3 sequences, roughly an eighth of which are singletons. The sequenced sample consisted of whole blood. These receptors came from an adult who was a healthcare worker with PCR-confirmed SARS-CoV-2 infection or an uninfected control (not recorded which). CDR3s include the opening cysteine and the closing phenylalanine or tryptophan. A D gene is named only where the DNA matches it firmly. Only part of the rows carry a size: once, few, many, or a class if the clone is expanded.

size	V	J	D	DNA	CDR3
few	TRBV7-3	TRBJ1-1	-	TGTGCCAGCAGCTTAAATGGGAACACTGAAGCTTTCTTT	CASSLNGNTEAFF
-	TRBV20-1	TRBJ2-7	-	TGCAGTGCCTTGACAGACTACGAGCAGTACTTC	CSALTDYEQYF
many	TRBV6-2/TRBV6-3	TRBJ2-1	TRBD1	TGTGCCAGCAGTTTCCGACAGGGACCATACAATGAGCAGTTCTTC	CASSFRQGPYNEQFF
few	TRBV6-1	TRBJ2-4	-	TGTGCCAGCAGTGTGGACTTAGCCAAAAACATTCAGTACTTC	CASSVDLAKNIQYF
-	TRBV11-2	TRBJ2-7	-	TGTGCCAGCAGCTTCGGTCAGGGCCCCTACGAGCAGTACTTC	CASSFGQGPYEQYF
few	TRBV7-2	TRBJ2-7	-	TGTGCCAGCAGCTTAGTGACGGACTCCTACGAGCAGTACTTC	CASSLVTDSYEQYF
few	TRBV3-1	TRBJ1-2	TRBD1	TGTGCCAGCAGCCCACAACAGGGGGGCTATGGCTACACCTTC	CASSPQQGGYGYTF
-	TRBV10-1	TRBJ2-1	TRBD2	TGCGCCAGCAGCTGGACTAGCGGGACTCCCCTCAATGAGCAGTTCTTC	CASSWTSGTPLNEQFF
-	TRBV6-5	TRBJ1-1	-	TGTGCCAGCAGTTACTCTGGGGGGAACCCTGAAGCTTTCTTT	CASSYSGGNPEAFF
few	TRBV19	TRBJ1-5	TRBD1	TGTGCCAGTAGTACTCCTCGTCCGGGACAGGGGTATAGCAATCAGCCCCAGCATTTT	CASSTPRPGQGYSNQPQHF
many	TRBV9	TRBJ2-1	-	TGTGCCAGCAGCGTAGACCCGGGGACCTACAATGAGCAGTTCTTC	CASSVDPGTYNEQFF
few	TRBV19	TRBJ1-5	TRBD1	TGTGCCAGTAGTAAGACAGGGAACAGTCAGCCCCAGCATTTT	CASSKTGNSQPQHF
-	TRBV6-1	TRBJ1-5	-	TGTGCCAGCAGTGACGCGGGGACTCAGCCCCAGCATTTT	CASSDAGTQPQHF
few	TRBV4-1	TRBJ2-2	-	TGCGCCAGCAGCCGGATACAGAGGGGAAACACCGGGGAGCTGTTTTTT	CASSRIQRGNTGELFF
-	TRBV7-2	TRBJ1-6	-	TGTGCCAGCAGCTTAAGCCAGGGGAGTAATTCACCCCTCCACTTT	CASSLSQGSNSPLHF
few	TRBV21-1	TRBJ2-3	-	TGTGCCAGCAGCAAAGCTGATCCTGGCGGAAATACGCAGTATTTT	CASSKADPGGNTQYF
-	TRBV4-1	TRBJ1-6	TRBD1	TGCGCCAGCAGCCAGAAAGGGACAGGGGGAAATTCACCCCTCCACTTT	CASSQKGTGGNSPLHF
few	TRBV5-1	TRBJ2-2	-	TGCGCCAGCTTTCAGACAGGTACCACCGGGGAGCTGTTTTTT	CASFQTGTTGELFF
-	TRBV20-1	TRBJ2-5	TRBD1	TGCAGTGCCCCGGGACAGAGAAATCAAGAGACCCAGTACTTC	CSAPGQRNQETQYF
few	TRBV3-1	TRBJ2-3	-	TGTGCCAGCAGCCAACGCGACCCTAACACAGATACGCAGTATTTT	CASSQRDPNTDTQYF
-	TRBV2	TRBJ2-3	-	TGTGCCAGCAGTGAAGTCCGGCGGGGTACGCAGTATTTT	CASSEVRRGTQYF
-	TRBV20-1	TRBJ2-7	-	TGCAGTGCCGGTACCCCCTACGAGCAGTACTTC	CSAGTPYEQYF
many	TRBV11-2	TRBJ2-1	-	TGTGCCAGCAGCTGGGCTTTCGCCGCCGATCCCTGGGATGAGCAGTTCTTC	CASSWAFAADPWDEQFF
-	TRBV6-1	TRBJ1-1	-	TGTGCCAGCAGTGAAGGGGGGACGGCCCGGGGCACTGAAGCTTTCTTT	CASSEGGTARGTEAFF